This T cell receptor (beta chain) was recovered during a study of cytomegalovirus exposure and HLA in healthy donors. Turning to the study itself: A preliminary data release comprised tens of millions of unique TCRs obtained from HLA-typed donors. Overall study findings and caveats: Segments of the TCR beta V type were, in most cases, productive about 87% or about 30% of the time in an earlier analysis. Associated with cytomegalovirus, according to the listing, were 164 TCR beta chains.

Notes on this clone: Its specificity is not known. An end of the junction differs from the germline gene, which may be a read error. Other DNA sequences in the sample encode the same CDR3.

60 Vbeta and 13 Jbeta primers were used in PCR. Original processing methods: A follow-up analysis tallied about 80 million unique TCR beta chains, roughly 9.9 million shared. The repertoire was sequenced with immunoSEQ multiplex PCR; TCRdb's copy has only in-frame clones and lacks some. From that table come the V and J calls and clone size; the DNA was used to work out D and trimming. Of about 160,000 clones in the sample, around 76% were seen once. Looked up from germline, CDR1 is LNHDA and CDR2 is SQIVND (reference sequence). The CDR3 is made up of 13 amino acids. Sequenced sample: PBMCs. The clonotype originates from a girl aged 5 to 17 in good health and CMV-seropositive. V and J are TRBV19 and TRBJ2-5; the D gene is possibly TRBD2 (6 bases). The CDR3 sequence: CASSEEGPGTQYF. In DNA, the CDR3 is TGCGCCAGTAGTGAGGAGGGGCCGGGGACCCAGTACTTC. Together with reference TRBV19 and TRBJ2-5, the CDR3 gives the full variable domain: DGGITQSPKYLFRKEGQNVTLSCEQNLNHDAMYWYRQDPGQGLRLIYYSQIVNDFQKGDIAEGYSVSREKKESFPLTVTSAQKNPTAFYLCASSEEGPGTQYFGPGTRLLVL.